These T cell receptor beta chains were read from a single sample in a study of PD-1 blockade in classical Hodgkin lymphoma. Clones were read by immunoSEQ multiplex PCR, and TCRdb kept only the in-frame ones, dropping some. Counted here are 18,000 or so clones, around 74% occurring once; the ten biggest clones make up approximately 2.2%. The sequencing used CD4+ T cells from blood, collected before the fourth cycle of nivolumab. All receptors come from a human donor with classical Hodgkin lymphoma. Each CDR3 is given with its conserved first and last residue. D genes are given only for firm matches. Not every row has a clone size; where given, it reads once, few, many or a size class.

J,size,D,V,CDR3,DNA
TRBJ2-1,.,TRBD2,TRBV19,CASSMKTSGSNEQFF,TGTGCCAGTAGTATGAAGACTAGCGGGAGCAATGAGCAGTTCTTC
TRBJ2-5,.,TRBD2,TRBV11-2,CASSIERGARTQYF,TGTGCCAGCAGCATTGAGCGGGGCGCCCGGACCCAGTACTTC
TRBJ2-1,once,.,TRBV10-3,CAISREWGALDEQFF,TGTGCCATCAGTAGAGAATGGGGGGCTTTGGACGAGCAGTTCTTC
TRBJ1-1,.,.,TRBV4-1,CASSGRTKNTEAFF,TGCGCCAGCAGCGGAAGGACAAAGAACACTGAAGCTTTCTTT
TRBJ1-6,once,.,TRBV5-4,CASSLVGVSSPLHF,TGTGCCAGCAGCTTGGTCGGGGTTAGTTCACCCCTCCACTTT
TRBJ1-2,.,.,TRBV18,CASSPDYGYTF,TGTGCCAGCTCACCGGACTATGGCTACACCTTC
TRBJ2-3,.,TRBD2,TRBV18,CASSASGSTDTQYF,TGTGCCAGCTCCGCTAGCGGAAGCACAGATACGCAGTATTTT
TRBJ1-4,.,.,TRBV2,CASSVLYRAPDEKLFF,TGTGCCAGCAGTGTCCTTTACAGGGCACCGGATGAAAAACTGTTTTTT
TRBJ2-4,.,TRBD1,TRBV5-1,CASSRSGDRGPGTKNIQYF,TGCGCCAGCAGCCGGTCGGGGGACAGGGGGCCGGGAACCAAAAACATTCAGTACTTC
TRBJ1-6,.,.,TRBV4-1,CASSQGPRGSYNSPLHF,TGCGCCAGCAGCCAAGGACCAAGGGGCTCCTATAATTCACCCCTCCACTTT
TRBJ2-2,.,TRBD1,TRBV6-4,CASSERGQGAGGELFF,TGTGCCAGCAGTGAGCGTGGGCAGGGGGCCGGCGGGGAGCTGTTTTTT
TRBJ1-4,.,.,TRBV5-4,CASSLGNGEQLFF,TGTGCCAGCAGCTTGGGTAACGGGGAGCAACTGTTTTTT
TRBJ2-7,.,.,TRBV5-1,CASSPLGDEGGYEQYF,TGCGCCAGCAGCCCCCTGGGAGACGAAGGGGGGTACGAGCAGTACTTC
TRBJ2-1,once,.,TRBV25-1,CASSDPGASYNEQFF,TGTGCCAGCAGTGATCCGGGGGCCTCCTACAATGAGCAGTTCTTC
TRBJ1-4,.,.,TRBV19,CASTGATNEKLFF,TGTGCCAGTACGGGTGCAACTAATGAAAAACTGTTTTTT
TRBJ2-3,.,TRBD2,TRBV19,CASSIDLSGTYTDTQYF,TGTGCCAGTAGTATAGATCTCAGCGGGACCTACACAGATACGCAGTATTTT
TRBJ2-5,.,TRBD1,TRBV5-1,CASRSLTGTGETQYF,TGCGCCAGCAGATCGCTGACAGGGACGGGGGAGACCCAGTACTTC
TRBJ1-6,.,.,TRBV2,CASRGRDSYNSPLHF,TGTGCCAGCAGGGGCAGGGACTCCTATAATTCACCCCTCCACTTT
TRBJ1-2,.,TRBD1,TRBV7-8,CASSLLVWTGPYGYTF,TGTGCCAGCAGCTTACTTGTCTGGACAGGACCCTATGGCTACACCTTC
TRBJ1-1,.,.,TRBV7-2,CASSLGGMNTEAFF,TGTGCCAGCAGCTTGGGGGGTATGAACACTGAAGCTTTCTTT
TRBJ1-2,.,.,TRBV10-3,CAISDWGTDRGYTF,TGTGCCATCAGTGACTGGGGGACCGATCGAGGCTACACCTTC
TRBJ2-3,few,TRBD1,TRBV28,CASSSNPGQGIPDTQYF,TGTGCCAGCAGCTCAAATCCGGGACAGGGGATTCCAGATACGCAGTATTTT
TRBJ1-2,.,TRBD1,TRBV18,CASSPTFPGTANYGYTF,TGTGCCAGCTCACCAACATTTCCTGGGACAGCAAACTATGGCTACACCTTC
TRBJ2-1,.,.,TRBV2,CASSLVVEQFF,TGTGCCAGCAGCCTCGTCGTTGAGCAGTTCTTC
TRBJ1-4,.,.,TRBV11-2,CASSLARGFSVTINEKLFF,TGTGCCAGCAGCTTAGCGCGGGGTTTTTCCGTAACAATCAATGAAAAACTGTTTTTT
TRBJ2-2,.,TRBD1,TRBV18,CASSPMAGTGYIGELFF,TGTGCCAGCTCACCGATGGCCGGGACAGGGTATATCGGGGAGCTGTTTTTT
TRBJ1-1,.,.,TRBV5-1,CASSFGRGVNTEAFF,TGCGCCAGCAGCTTCGGACGGGGTGTAAACACTGAAGCTTTCTTT
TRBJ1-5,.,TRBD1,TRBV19,CASSIEGATYSNQPQHF,TGTGCCAGTAGTATCGAGGGGGCCACATATAGCAATCAGCCCCAGCATTTT
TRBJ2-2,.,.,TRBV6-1,CASSDSKGAKIGELFF,TGTGCCAGCAGTGATTCAAAAGGGGCAAAGATCGGGGAGCTGTTTTTT
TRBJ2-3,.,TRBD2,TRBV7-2,CASRGTSGGATYF,TGTGCCAGCAGAGGGACTAGCGGGGGCGCCACGTATTTT
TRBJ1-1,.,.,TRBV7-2,CASSLGVGKAFF,TGTGCCAGCAGCTTAGGGGTCGGAAAAGCTTTCTTT
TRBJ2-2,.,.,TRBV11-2,CASSLVVLGELFF,TGTGCCAGCAGCTTAGTCGTTCTCGGGGAGCTGTTTTTT
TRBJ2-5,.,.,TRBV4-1,CASSQGGGTVKQETQYF,TGCGCCAGCAGCCAAGGGGGGGGGACAGTAAAACAAGAGACCCAGTACTTC
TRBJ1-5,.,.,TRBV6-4,CASSVHREGGQPQHF,TGTGCCAGCTCCGTCCACAGGGAAGGTGGTCAGCCCCAGCATTTT
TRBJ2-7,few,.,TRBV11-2,CASSLEVRNEQYF,TGTGCCAGCAGCTTAGAAGTTAGAAACGAGCAGTACTTC
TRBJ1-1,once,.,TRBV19,CASSIRGSGKVNTEAFF,TGTGCCAGTAGTATCCGGGGGTCGGGTAAGGTGAACACTGAAGCTTTCTTT
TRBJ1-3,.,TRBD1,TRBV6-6,CASRSGTGEGNTIYF,TGTGCCAGCAGATCCGGGACAGGAGAGGGAAACACCATATATTTT
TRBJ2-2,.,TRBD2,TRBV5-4,CASSPRGTSNTGELFF,TGTGCCAGCAGCCCGCGGGGGACGTCAAACACCGGGGAGCTGTTTTTT
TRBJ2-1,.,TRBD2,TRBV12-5,CASGIRLAVGGPNEQFF,TGTGCTAGTGGAATTCGACTAGCGGTGGGGGGGCCCAATGAGCAGTTCTTC
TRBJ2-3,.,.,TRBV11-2,CASSSLLRNTQYF,TGTGCCAGCAGCTCCTTACTTCGCAATACGCAGTATTTT
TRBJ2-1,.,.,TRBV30,CAWSNGGVAEQFF,TGTGCCTGGAGTAACGGGGGAGTGGCTGAGCAGTTCTTC
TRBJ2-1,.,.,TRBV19,CASSRADEQFF,TGTGCCAGTAGTAGGGCGGATGAGCAGTTCTTC
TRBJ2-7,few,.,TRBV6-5,CASSNTYEQYF,TGTGCCAGCAGTAACACATACGAGCAGTACTTC
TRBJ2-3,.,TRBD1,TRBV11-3,CASSLGQGSTDTQYF,TGTGCCAGCAGCTTAGGACAGGGGTCCACAGATACGCAGTATTTT
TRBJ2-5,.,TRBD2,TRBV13,CASSLGPWEGETQYF,TGTGCCAGCAGCTTAGGTCCCTGGGAGGGCGAGACCCAGTACTTC
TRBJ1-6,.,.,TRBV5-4,CASSLGDWGWPLHF,TGTGCCAGCAGCTTGGGAGACTGGGGATGGCCCCTCCACTTT
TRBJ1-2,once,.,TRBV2,CASSELLPDGYTF,TGTGCCAGCAGTGAATTACTTCCAGATGGCTACACCTTC
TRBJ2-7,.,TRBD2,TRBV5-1,CASAVLAGDYEQYF,TGCGCCAGCGCGGTCCTAGCGGGGGATTACGAGCAGTACTTC
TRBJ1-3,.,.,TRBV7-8,CASSFSGISGNTIYF,TGTGCCAGCAGCTTCTCTGGAATCTCTGGAAACACCATATATTTT